The entry below gives a single TCR beta chain sequence along with its context. This CDR3 spans 13 amino acids. Germline V CDR1 and CDR2: SNHLY, FYNNEI. Trimming took off 2 bases at V and 6 bases at J, with 10 bases between the two ends. This entry belongs to a study of blood T cell repertoires in COVID-19. As processed by the authors: Amplifying reference gene primers gave estimates of nucleated cell counts. Some clones are missing from TCRdb's copy, which holds only in-frame ones; the method was immunoSEQ multiplex PCR. V and J calls and clone size follow that table, whereas D and trimming were derived from the DNA. The sample carries roughly 170,000 clones, about 86% recorded once.

The chain joins TRBV2 to TRBJ1-1; D is unresolved. Sequences were obtained from peripheral blood. The sequence derives from a man in his 70s with active or convalescent COVID-19. In DNA form, the CDR3 reads TGTGCCAGCAGTGAATCGGCGGGCCCTGAAGCTTTCTTT. Its translation is CASSESAGPEAFF.